This record looks at one T cell receptor beta chain sequence and its context. The sample is drawn from a study of blood T cell repertoires in COVID-19. Profiling relied on immunoSEQ multiplex PCR, and the TCRdb table lists in-frame clones only, not all of them. The sample has 65,000 to 70,000 clones; about 81% are singletons. Germline values: CDR1 MDHEN, CDR2 SYDVKM. V lost 3 bases and J 11 bases, leaving 17 bases between the germline ends. The CDR3 totals 13 residues. Sequenced: peripheral blood. This chain links TRBV28 with TRBJ2-7; D possibly corresponds to TRBD1 (6 bases). The receptor was derived from a human donor in a cohort sampled during active COVID-19. DNA for the CDR3: TGTGCCAGCAGTTTCCCCTCTACAGGGCTCGAGTACTTC. It encodes CASSFPSTGLEYF.